A single sample is the source of the 5 T cell receptor delta chains below, sequenced in a study of gamma-delta chains in newborns, infants, children. TCRdb reprocessed the reads using CATT. The table records fewer than 9,500 delta-chain clones, roughly 20% of them present only once. Sequenced sample: blood. These TCRs come from a child who was a newborn, infant or young child, either healthy, febrile or measles-vaccinated (not recorded which).

This rearrangement joins TRDV2 to TRDJ3, with 11 bases fitting TRDD3. This CDR3 is 18 amino acids long. The V gene end was trimmed by 0 bases and the J gene end by 2 bases; junction bases not matched to a gene: 2. Per the germline V gene, CDR1 is GEAIGNYY and CDR2 is EKD. The CDR3 DNA reads TGTGCCTGTGACACCGTACTGGGGGATACCTGGGACACCCGACAGATGTTTTTC. This translates into CACDTVLGDTWDTRQMFF.

In its sample, this clone was seen a few times. The chain carries TRDV2 and TRDJ1; D call uncertain. Trimming shortened V by 3 bases and J by 0 bases, and 16 bases separated the two germline ends. In germline, CDR1 is GEAIGNYY, CDR2 EKD. The CDR3 has 16 amino acids. CDR3 bases: TGTGCCTGTGACCTGATTTCGGGCTGGAACACCGATAAACTCATCTTT. Translation: CACDLISGWNTDKLIF.

This clone was detected only once. One base away lies a much larger clone, so this may be a sequencing read error. The same CDR3 also results from other DNA sequences found in this sample. V gene TRDV2 combines with J gene TRDJ1; a possible D gene is TRDD2 (5 bases). The CDR3 runs to 20 residues. The germline V gene has CDR1 GEAIGNYY and CDR2 EKD. The CDR3 spells CACDTLPTATDLKYTDKLIF. The CDR3 DNA reads as TGTGCCTGCGACACACTCCCTACCGCTACTGATCTAAAGTACACCGATAAACTCATCTTT.

This clone was counted only a few times. This chain connects TRDV2 to TRDJ1; D uncertain. Germline CDR1 is GEAIGNYY and CDR2 is EKD. V lost 4 bases to trimming and J lost 1 base, with 12 bases between them. This CDR3 is 14 amino acids long. CDR3 coding DNA: TGTGCCTGTGAATTCTTACTCCTCACCGATAAACTCATCTTT. This gives the protein CACEFLLLTDKLIF.

As regards this clone: Other DNA sequences in the sample encode the same CDR3. V and J are TRDV1 and TRDJ1; 8 bases match TRDD3. The ends lost 0 bases at V and 0 bases at J; junction bases unmatched: 21. The V gene's germline CDR1 is TSWWSYY and CDR2 QGS. This CDR3 has 22 amino acids. The CDR3 here is CALGELQGFLPWGRQYTDKLIF. Here the CDR3 DNA reads TGTGCTCTTGGGGAACTCCAGGGATTTCTACCCTGGGGGAGACAGTACACCGATAAACTCATCTTT.